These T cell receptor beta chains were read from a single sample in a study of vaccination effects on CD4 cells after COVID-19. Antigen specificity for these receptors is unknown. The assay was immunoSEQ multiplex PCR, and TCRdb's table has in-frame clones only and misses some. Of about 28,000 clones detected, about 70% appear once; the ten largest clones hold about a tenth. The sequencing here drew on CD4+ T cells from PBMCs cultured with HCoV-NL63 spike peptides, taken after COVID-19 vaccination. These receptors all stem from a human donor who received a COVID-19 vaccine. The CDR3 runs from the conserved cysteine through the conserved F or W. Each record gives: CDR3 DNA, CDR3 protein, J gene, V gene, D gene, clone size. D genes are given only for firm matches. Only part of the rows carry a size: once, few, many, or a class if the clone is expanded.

TGTGCCAGCAGCTTCCCCTTGGGGGTTAACGAGCAGTACTTC | CASSFPLGVNEQYF | TRBJ2-7 | TRBV7-2 | . | few
TGTGCCAGCAGCGCGGGACAGATTACGTTGAACACTGAAGCTTTCTTT | CASSAGQITLNTEAFF | TRBJ1-1 | TRBV5-6 | TRBD1 | .
TGCGCCACCCAAGACGGATCTAATTCACCCCTCCACTTT | CATQDGSNSPLHF | TRBJ1-6 | TRBV10-1 | . | few
TGTGCCATCCGCGGTAGCGGATCCTACGAGCAGTACTTC | CAIRGSGSYEQYF | TRBJ2-7 | TRBV15 | . | .
TGTGCCAGCTCACCACTTGACACAGGGGCTTTCTCTGGGGCCAACGTCCTGACTTTC | CASSPLDTGAFSGANVLTF | TRBJ2-6 | TRBV18 | TRBD1 | .
TGCGCCAGCAGCCAAGAAGCTAGCGGGAGGTCAGGTACGCAGTATTTT | CASSQEASGRSGTQYF | TRBJ2-3 | TRBV4-1 | TRBD2 | .
TGTGCCAGCAGCGTAGGGACAGTGGGCAATCAGCCCCAGCATTTT | CASSVGTVGNQPQHF | TRBJ1-5 | TRBV9 | . | .
TGTGCCAGCAGTTTATTGGGAAACACCATATATTTT | CASSLLGNTIYF | TRBJ1-3 | TRBV12-3/TRBV12-4 | . | .
TGCGCCAGCAGCCCGGGACAGCGTCTACGGGCAGCTGAAAAACTGTTTTTT | CASSPGQRLRAAEKLFF | TRBJ1-4 | TRBV5-1 | TRBD1 | .
TGTGCCAGCAGCAGAGAAGTCGAGACCCAGTACTTC | CASSREVETQYF | TRBJ2-5 | TRBV7-9 | . | few
TGTGCCAGCAGTACCTCTAGCGACAATGAGCAGTTCTTC | CASSTSSDNEQFF | TRBJ2-1 | TRBV27 | . | few
TGTGCCAGCTCAACCGGAAGAAATCAGCCCCAGCATTTT | CASSTGRNQPQHF | TRBJ1-5 | TRBV18 | . | few
TGTGCTAGTGGTTTGGTACAAGGAGACAGATTATGGACTGAAGCTTTCTTT | CASGLVQGDRLWTEAFF | TRBJ1-1 | TRBV12-5 | . | .
TGTGCCAGCAGCACATCCCGGACTAGCGGGGTAAAAGAGACCCAGTACTTC | CASSTSRTSGVKETQYF | TRBJ2-5 | TRBV7-2 | TRBD2 | .
TGTGCCAGCAGCGTAAGGTCAGGCTCTGGAAACACCATATATTTT | CASSVRSGSGNTIYF | TRBJ1-3 | TRBV9 | . | .
TGTGCCAGCAGCTTGAAATGGGGAACCTACGAGCAGTACTTC | CASSLKWGTYEQYF | TRBJ2-7 | TRBV11-3 | . | .
TGTGCCAGCTCACCGACAGGTAGACCTAACTATGGCTACACCTTC | CASSPTGRPNYGYTF | TRBJ1-2 | TRBV18 | . | .
TGTGCCAGCAGCCAAGATTTGACTAGCGGTTCCTACGAGCAGTACTTC | CASSQDLTSGSYEQYF | TRBJ2-7 | TRBV4-2 | TRBD2 | .
TGTGCCAGCAGTGACACCCACGGGGAGCTGTTTTTT | CASSDTHGELFF | TRBJ2-2 | TRBV2 | . | .
TGTGCCAGTAGTATAGGACTAGCGTCCTCCTACGAGCAGTACTTC | CASSIGLASSYEQYF | TRBJ2-7 | TRBV19 | TRBD2 | .
TGTGCCTGGAGTGCACAGGGGGCCGGGAAGGGTGAAGCTTTCTTT | CAWSAQGAGKGEAFF | TRBJ1-1 | TRBV30 | TRBD1 | .
TGTGCCAGCAGCCAAGAACAGGGAAGGGTGAGCAATCAGCCCCAGCATTTT | CASSQEQGRVSNQPQHF | TRBJ1-5 | TRBV14 | . | .
TGTGCCAGCAGCTTGGGGGACGGGGAGACCCAGTACTTC | CASSLGDGETQYF | TRBJ2-5 | TRBV5-6 | . | .
TGCGCCAGCAGCTTGGGATCGAACACCGGGGAGCTGTTTTTT | CASSLGSNTGELFF | TRBJ2-2 | TRBV5-1 | . | .
TGTGCCAGCAGTAACCCGGGCGCCAGGGAAGCTTTCTTT | CASSNPGAREAFF | TRBJ1-1 | TRBV7-9 | . | .
TGTGCCAGCAGTGAACTCGATATTGGCACTGAAGCTTTCTTT | CASSELDIGTEAFF | TRBJ1-1 | TRBV6-1 | . | .
TGTGCCACCAGTGATCAAGACCGGGCCCTAGTGGGGGAGCTGTTTTTT | CATSDQDRALVGELFF | TRBJ2-2 | TRBV24-1 | . | .
TGTGCCAGCAGCTCCGGGCTAGCGGGGGAAATCACAGATACGCAGTATTTT | CASSSGLAGEITDTQYF | TRBJ2-3 | TRBV5-4 | TRBD2 | once
TGTGCCGTTTCGACAGGGGGCAACTCCTTGGGGCAGTACTTC | CAVSTGGNSLGQYF | TRBJ2-7 | TRBV24-1 | TRBD1 | .
TGCGCCACTGAGACAGGGGGCCAGGACGAGCAGTACTTC | CATETGGQDEQYF | TRBJ2-7 | TRBV10-1 | TRBD1 | .
TGTGCCAGCAGCCTGGGAGCGGGTGAGCAGTTCTTC | CASSLGAGEQFF | TRBJ2-1 | TRBV11-1 | . | once
TGTGCCAGCAGTTCGCTGGGACTAGCGGGAGGGCCGGAGAGGAAGACCGGGGAGCTGTTTTTT | CASSSLGLAGGPERKTGELFF | TRBJ2-2 | TRBV6-2/TRBV6-3 | TRBD2 | .
TGTGCCAGCAGTAATACGCGGGGGTCGGTATATGGCTACACCTTC | CASSNTRGSVYGYTF | TRBJ1-2 | TRBV6-5 | . | .
TGTGCCAGCAGTTCGAGACTAGCGGGGGGACAAGAGACCCAGTACTTC | CASSSRLAGGQETQYF | TRBJ2-5 | TRBV6-6 | TRBD2 | .
TGTGCCAGCTCGGGGGGCCGGGAAAACATTCAGTACTTC | CASSGGRENIQYF | TRBJ2-4 | TRBV18 | . | once
TGTGCCAGCAACAAAGACAGGGGTGGCAATCAGCCCCAGCATTTT | CASNKDRGGNQPQHF | TRBJ1-5 | TRBV2 | TRBD1 | once
TGTGCCAGCAGCTTAGCTACAGGGGGAAGTCAGCCCCAGCATTTT | CASSLATGGSQPQHF | TRBJ1-5 | TRBV7-9 | TRBD1 | .
TGTGCCAGCAGTTCCCGAACCTCAAAAAGGACTAGCGGGAGTATCGATGAGCAGTTCTTC | CASSSRTSKRTSGSIDEQFF | TRBJ2-1 | TRBV27 | TRBD2 | .
TGTGCCAGCTCATTCAGGGGAAGGAGCACCGGGGAGCTGTTTTTT | CASSFRGRSTGELFF | TRBJ2-2 | TRBV18 | . | .
TGTGCCAGCAGCGGGCAGGGGGCTGGAAACACCATATATTTT | CASSGQGAGNTIYF | TRBJ1-3 | TRBV9 | TRBD1 | .
TGTGCCAGCAGCTTAGTTGGACAGGGGGTCGAGCAGTACTTC | CASSLVGQGVEQYF | TRBJ2-7 | TRBV7-2 | TRBD1 | .
TGTGCCAGCAGCTTCCCGACAGGGGGCAAAGTATATGGCTACACCTTC | CASSFPTGGKVYGYTF | TRBJ1-2 | TRBV7-9 | TRBD1 | .
TGTGCCAGCAGCCAAGGACAGACAAGCTATGGCTACACCTTC | CASSQGQTSYGYTF | TRBJ1-2 | TRBV14 | . | few
TGTGCCTGGAGTTCGTTTCTAGCGGGGGGCCTAGGAAACAATGAGCAGTTCTTC | CAWSSFLAGGLGNNEQFF | TRBJ2-1 | TRBV30 | TRBD2 | .
TGTGCCAGCAGCGAACAGGGCTACGAGCAGTACTTC | CASSEQGYEQYF | TRBJ2-7 | TRBV12-3/TRBV12-4 | . | .
TGTGCCACCAGTGATCCCGCTAGCGGGGGACGAGGTAACACCGGGGAGCTGTTTTTT | CATSDPASGGRGNTGELFF | TRBJ2-2 | TRBV24-1 | TRBD2 | once
TGTGCCAGCTCACTGTCGACTGGCCGGTACAATGAGCAGTTCTTC | CASSLSTGRYNEQFF | TRBJ2-1 | TRBV18 | . | .
TGTGCCAGCAGCATAGACAGGGTACCTGAGCAGTTCTTC | CASSIDRVPEQFF | TRBJ2-1 | TRBV11-3 | TRBD1 | .
TGTGCCGGGGGGGTGGGAAGTCTTGGGCAGTTCTTC | CAGGVGSLGQFF | TRBJ2-1 | TRBV6-5 | TRBD2 | .
TGTGCCAGCAGCTTGTCCGCAGGGGACGGCTATGGCTACACCTTC | CASSLSAGDGYGYTF | TRBJ1-2 | TRBV5-4 | . | .
TGTGCCAGCGAGACTGCTACAGGGGCCAACGTCCTGACTTTC | CASETATGANVLTF | TRBJ2-6 | TRBV6-5 | . | .
TGCGCCAGCAGCTTGAGCACCGGTCGGGGCACAGATACGCAGTATTTT | CASSLSTGRGTDTQYF | TRBJ2-3 | TRBV5-1 | . | .
TGTGCCAGCAGTTACTCGATAGGGGATTCCTACGAGCAGTACTTC | CASSYSIGDSYEQYF | TRBJ2-7 | TRBV6-5 | . | .
TGTGCCAGCAGCTCTCCAGGGGGCTCCTATAATTCACCCCTCCACTTT | CASSSPGGSYNSPLHF | TRBJ1-6 | TRBV5-6 | TRBD1 | .
TGTGCCACCACGTCGGACAGGTCTAATAACTATGGCTACACCTTC | CATTSDRSNNYGYTF | TRBJ1-2 | TRBV2 | TRBD1 | .
TGTGCCAGCAAGACGCTAGCGGGAGACACCGGGGAGCTGTTTTTT | CASKTLAGDTGELFF | TRBJ2-2 | TRBV6-4 | TRBD2 | medium-sized
TGCGCCAGCAGTGGTACCTACAATCAGCCCCAGCATTTT | CASSGTYNQPQHF | TRBJ1-5 | TRBV10-1 | . | .